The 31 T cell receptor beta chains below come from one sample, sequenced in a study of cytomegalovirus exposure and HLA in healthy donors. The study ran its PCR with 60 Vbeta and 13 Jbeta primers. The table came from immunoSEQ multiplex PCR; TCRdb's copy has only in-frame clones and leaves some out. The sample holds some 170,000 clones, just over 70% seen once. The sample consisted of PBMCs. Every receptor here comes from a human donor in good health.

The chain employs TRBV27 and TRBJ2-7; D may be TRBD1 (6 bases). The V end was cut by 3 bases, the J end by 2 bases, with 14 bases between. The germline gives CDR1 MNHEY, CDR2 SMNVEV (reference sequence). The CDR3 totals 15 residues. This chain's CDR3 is CASSFSLDSAYEQYF. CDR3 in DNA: TGTGCCAGCAGTTTCTCGTTGGACAGCGCCTACGAGCAGTACTTC.

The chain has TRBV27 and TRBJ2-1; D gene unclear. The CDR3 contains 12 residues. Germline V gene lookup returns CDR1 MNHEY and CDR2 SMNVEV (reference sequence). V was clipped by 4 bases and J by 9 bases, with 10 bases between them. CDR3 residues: CASSSGFTEQFF. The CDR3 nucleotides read TGTGCCAGCAGTTCCGGGTTTACTGAGCAGTTCTTC.

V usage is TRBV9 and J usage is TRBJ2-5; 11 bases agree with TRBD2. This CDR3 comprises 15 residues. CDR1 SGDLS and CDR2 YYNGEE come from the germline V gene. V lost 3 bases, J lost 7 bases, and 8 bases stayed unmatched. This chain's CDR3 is CASSGLAGSPGTQYF. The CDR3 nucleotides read TGTGCCAGCAGCGGACTAGCGGGGTCCCCGGGGACCCAGTACTTC. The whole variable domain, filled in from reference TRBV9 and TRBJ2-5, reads DSGVTQTPKHLITATGQRVTLRCSPRSGDLSVYWYQQSLDQGLQFLIQYYNGEERAKGNILERFSAQQFPDLHSELNLSSLELGDSALYFCASSGLAGSPGTQYFGPGTRLLVL.

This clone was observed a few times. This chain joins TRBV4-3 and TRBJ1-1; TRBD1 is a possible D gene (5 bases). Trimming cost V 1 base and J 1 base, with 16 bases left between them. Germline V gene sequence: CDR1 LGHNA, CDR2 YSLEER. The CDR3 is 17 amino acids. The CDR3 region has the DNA TGCGCCAGCAGCCAAGCTGGGGCAGCAAGGGGGAACACTGAAGCTTTCTTT. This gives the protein CASSQAGAARGNTEAFF.

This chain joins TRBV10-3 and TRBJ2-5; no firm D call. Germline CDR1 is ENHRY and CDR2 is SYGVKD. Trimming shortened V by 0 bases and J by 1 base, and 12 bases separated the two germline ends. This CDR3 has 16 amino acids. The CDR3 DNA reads TGTGCCATCAGTGAGTCGCTAGTAGTAACCCAAGAGACCCAGTACTTC. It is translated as CAISESLVVTQETQYF.

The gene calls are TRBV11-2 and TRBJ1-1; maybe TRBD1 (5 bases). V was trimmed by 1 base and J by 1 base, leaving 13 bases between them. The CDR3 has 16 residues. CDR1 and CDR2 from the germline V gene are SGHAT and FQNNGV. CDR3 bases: TGTGCCAGCAGCTTAGTGGTGGGACTTACGAACACTGAAGCTTTCTTT. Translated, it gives CASSLVVGLTNTEAFF.

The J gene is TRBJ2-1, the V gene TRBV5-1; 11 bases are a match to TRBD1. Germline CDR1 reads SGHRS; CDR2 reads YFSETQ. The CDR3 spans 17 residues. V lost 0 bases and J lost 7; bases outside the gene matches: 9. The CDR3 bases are TGCGCCAGCAGCTTGGCCGTAGGGACAGGGGGTGGGAATGAGCAGTTCTTC. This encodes CASSLAVGTGGGNEQFF.

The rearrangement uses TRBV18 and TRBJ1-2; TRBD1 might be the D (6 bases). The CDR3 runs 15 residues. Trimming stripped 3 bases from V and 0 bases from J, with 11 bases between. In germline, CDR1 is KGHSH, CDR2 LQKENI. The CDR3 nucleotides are TGTGCCAGCTCACCGGACAGCTTGTCTAACTATGGCTACACCTTC. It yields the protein CASSPDSLSNYGYTF.

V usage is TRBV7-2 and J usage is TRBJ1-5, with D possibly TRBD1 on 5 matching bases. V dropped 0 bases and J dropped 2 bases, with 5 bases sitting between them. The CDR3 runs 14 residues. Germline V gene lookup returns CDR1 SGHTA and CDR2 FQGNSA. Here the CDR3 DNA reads TGTGCCAGCAGCTTAGCAGGGGGCAATCAGCCCCAGCATTTT. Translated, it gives CASSLAGGNQPQHF.

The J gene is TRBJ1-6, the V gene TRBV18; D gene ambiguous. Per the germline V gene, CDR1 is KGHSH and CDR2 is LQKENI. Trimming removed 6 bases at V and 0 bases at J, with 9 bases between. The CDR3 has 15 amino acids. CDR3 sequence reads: CASSPGSSYNSPLHF. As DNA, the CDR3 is TGTGCCAGCTCGCCAGGCAGCTCCTATAATTCACCCCTCCACTTT.

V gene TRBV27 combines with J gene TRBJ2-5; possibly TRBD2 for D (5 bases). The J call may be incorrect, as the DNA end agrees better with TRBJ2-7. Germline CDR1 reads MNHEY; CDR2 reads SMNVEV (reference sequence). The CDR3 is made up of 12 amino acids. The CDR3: CASSFAGYEQYF. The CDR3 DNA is TGTGCCAGCAGTTTCGCGGGCTACGAGCAGTACTTC.

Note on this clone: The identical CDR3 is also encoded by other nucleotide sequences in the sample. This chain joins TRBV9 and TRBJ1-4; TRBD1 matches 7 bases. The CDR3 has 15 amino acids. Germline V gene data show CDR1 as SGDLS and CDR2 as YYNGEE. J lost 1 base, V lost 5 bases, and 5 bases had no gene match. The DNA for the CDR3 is TGTGCCAGCAGTGGGCAGGGGGTAACTAATGAAAAACTGTTTTTT. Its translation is CASSGQGVTNEKLFF.

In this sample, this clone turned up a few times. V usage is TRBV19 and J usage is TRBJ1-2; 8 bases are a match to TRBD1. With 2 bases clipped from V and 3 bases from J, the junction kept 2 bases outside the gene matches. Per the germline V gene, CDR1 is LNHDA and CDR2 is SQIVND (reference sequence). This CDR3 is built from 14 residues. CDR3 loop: CASSISGQDYGYTF. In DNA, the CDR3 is TGTGCCAGTAGTATATCGGGACAGGACTATGGCTACACCTTC.

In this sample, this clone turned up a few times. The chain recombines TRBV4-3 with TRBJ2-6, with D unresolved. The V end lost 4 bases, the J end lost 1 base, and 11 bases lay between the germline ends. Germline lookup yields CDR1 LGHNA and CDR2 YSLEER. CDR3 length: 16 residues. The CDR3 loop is CASSPSGNSGANVLTF. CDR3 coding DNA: TGCGCCAGCAGCCCGTCGGGTAATTCTGGGGCCAACGTCCTGACTTTC.

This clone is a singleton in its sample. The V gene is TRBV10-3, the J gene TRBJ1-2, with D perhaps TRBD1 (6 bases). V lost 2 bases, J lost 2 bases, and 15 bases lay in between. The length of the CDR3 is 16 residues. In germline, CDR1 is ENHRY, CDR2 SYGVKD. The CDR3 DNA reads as TGTGCCATCAGTGAGGCCCGACAGACAGGAAACTATGGCTACACCTTC. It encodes CAISEARQTGNYGYTF.

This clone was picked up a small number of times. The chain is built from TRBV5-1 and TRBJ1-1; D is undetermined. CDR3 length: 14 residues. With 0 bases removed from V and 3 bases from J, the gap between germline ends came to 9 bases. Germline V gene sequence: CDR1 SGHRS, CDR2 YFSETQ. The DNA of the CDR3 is TGCGCCAGCAGCTTGGACCACGGGGACACTGAAGCTTTCTTT. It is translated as CASSLDHGDTEAFF.

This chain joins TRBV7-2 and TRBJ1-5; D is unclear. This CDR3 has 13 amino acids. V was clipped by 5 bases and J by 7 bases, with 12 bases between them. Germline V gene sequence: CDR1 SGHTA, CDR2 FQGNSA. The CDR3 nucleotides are TGTGCCAGCAGCCGAACTCAGAGGCAGCCCCAGCATTTT. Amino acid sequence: CASSRTQRQPQHF. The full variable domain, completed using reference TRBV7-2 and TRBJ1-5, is GAGVSQSPSNKVTEKGKDVELRCDPISGHTALYWYRQSLGQGLEFLIYFQGNSAPDKSGLPSDRFSAERTGGSVSTLTIQRTQQEDSAVYLCASSRTQRQPQHFGDGTRLSIL.

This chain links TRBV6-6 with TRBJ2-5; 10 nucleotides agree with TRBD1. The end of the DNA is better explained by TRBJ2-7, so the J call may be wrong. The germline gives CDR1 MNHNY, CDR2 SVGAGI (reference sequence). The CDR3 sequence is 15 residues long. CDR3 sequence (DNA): TGTGCCAGCAGGACCAGACAGGGGGCGTGGAGCGAGCAGTACTTC. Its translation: CASRTRQGAWSEQYF.

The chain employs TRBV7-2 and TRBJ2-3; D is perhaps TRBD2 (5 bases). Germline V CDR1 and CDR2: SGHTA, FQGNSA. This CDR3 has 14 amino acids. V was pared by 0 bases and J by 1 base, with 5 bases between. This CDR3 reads CASSLARGTDTQYF. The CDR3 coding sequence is TGTGCCAGCAGCTTAGCGCGGGGCACAGATACGCAGTATTTT. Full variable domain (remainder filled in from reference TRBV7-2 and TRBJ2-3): GAGVSQSPSNKVTEKGKDVELRCDPISGHTALYWYRQSLGQGLEFLIYFQGNSAPDKSGLPSDRFSAERTGGSVSTLTIQRTQQEDSAVYLCASSLARGTDTQYFGPGTRLTVL.

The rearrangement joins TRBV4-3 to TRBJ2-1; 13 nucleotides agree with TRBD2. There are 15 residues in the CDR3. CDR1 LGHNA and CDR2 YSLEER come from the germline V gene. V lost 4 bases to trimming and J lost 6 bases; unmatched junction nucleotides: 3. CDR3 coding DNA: TGCGCCAGCAGCCCCCGACTAGCGGGGGGCAATGAGCAGTTCTTC. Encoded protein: CASSPRLAGGNEQFF.

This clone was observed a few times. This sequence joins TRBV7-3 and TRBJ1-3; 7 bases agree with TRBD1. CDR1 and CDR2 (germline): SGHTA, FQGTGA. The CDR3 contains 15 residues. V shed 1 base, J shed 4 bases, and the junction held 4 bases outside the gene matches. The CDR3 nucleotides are TGTGCCAGCAGCTTAAACAGGGGAAGCGGAAACACCATATATTTT. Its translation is CASSLNRGSGNTIYF. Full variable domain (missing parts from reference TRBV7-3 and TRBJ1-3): GAGVSQTPSNKVTEKGKYVELRCDPISGHTALYWYRQSLGQGPEFLIYFQGTGAADDSGLPNDRFFAVRPEGSVSTLKIQRTERGDSAVYLCASSLNRGSGNTIYFGEGSWLTVV.

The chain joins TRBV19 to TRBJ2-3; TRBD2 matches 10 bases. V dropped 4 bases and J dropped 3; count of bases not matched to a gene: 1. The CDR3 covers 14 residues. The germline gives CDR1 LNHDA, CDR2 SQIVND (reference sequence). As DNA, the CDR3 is TGTGCCAGTAGTACGGGACTAGCGACAGATACGCAGTATTTT. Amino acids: CASSTGLATDTQYF. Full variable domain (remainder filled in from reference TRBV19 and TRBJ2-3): DGGITQSPKYLFRKEGQNVTLSCEQNLNHDAMYWYRQDPGQGLRLIYYSQIVNDFQKGDIAEGYSVSREKKESFPLTVTSAQKNPTAFYLCASSTGLATDTQYFGPGTRLTVL.

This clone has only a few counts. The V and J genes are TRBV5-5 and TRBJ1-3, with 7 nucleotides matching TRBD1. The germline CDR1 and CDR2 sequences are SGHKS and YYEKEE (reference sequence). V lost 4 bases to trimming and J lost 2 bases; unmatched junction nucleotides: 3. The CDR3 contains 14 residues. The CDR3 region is CASSPGTAGNTIYF. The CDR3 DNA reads TGTGCCAGCAGCCCCGGGACAGCTGGAAACACCATATATTTT.

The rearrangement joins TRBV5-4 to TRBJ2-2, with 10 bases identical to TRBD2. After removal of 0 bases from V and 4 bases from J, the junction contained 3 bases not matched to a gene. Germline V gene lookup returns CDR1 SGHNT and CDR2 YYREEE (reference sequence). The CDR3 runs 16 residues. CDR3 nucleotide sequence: TGTGCCAGCAGCTTGGATGCTAGCGGGGGCACCGGGGAGCTGTTTTTT. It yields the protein CASSLDASGGTGELFF. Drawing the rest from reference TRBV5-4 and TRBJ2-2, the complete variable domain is ETGVTQSPTHLIKTRGQQVTLRCSSQSGHNTVSWYQQALGQGPQFIFQYYREEENGRGNFPPRFSGLQFPNYSSELNVNALELDDSALYLCASSLDASGGTGELFFGEGSRLTVL.

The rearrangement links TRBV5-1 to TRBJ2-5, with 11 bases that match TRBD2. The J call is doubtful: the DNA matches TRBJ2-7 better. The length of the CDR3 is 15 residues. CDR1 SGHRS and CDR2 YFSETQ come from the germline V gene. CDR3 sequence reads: CASSYLSGGAYEQYF. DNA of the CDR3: TGCGCCAGCAGCTACCTTAGCGGGGGGGCCTACGAGCAGTACTTC.

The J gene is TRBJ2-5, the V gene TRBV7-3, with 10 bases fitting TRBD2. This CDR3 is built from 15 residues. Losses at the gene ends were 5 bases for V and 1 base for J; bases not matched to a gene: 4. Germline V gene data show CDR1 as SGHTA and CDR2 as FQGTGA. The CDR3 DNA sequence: TGTGCCAGCAGCAGCGGGGGGGAACCCCAAGAGACCCAGTACTTC. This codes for CASSSGGEPQETQYF.

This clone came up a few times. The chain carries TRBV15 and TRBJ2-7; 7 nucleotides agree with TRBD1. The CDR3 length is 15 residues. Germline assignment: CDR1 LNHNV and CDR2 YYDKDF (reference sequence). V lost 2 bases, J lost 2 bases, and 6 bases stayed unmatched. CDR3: CATSRSDRRAYEQYF. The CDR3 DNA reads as TGTGCCACCAGCAGATCGGACAGGCGCGCCTACGAGCAGTACTTC.

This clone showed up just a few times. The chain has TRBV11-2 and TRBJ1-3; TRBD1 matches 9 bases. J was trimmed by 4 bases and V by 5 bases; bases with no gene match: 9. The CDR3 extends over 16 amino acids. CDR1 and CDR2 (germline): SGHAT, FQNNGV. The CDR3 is CASSAYRGPQGNTIYF. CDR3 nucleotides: TGTGCCAGCAGCGCATACAGGGGGCCGCAAGGAAACACCATATATTTT.

The CDR3 sequence: CASSLTGATGELFF. In DNA, the CDR3 is TGTGCCAGCAGCTTAACTGGAGCAACCGGGGAGCTGTTTTTT. The chain has TRBV7-3 and TRBJ2-2; no definite D call. The germline V gene encodes CDR1 SGHTA and CDR2 FQGTGA. This CDR3 is built from 14 residues. Trimming took off 0 bases at V and 5 bases at J, with 7 bases between the two ends.

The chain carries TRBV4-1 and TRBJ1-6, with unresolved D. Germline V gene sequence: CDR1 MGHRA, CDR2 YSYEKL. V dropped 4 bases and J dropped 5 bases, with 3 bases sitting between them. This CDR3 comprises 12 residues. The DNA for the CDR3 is TGCGCCAGCAGCCCCGATAATTCACCCCTCCACTTT. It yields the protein CASSPDNSPLHF.

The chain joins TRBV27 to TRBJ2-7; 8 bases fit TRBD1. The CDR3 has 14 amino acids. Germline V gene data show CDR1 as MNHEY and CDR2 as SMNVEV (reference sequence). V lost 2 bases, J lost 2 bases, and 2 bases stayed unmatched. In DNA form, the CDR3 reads TGTGCCAGCAGTTTAGGACAGGGTCCCTACGAGCAGTACTTC. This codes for CASSLGQGPYEQYF.